These T cell receptor beta chains were read from a single sample in a study of human T cells and chemical hapten exposure. A single record per CDR3 protein comes from TCRdb applying MiXCR to the RACE reads. The sample lists about 13,000 distinct CDR3 sequences, about 15% occurring once. Here the sequenced sample was whole blood, taken in connection with sensitization to the hapten diphenylcyclopropenone (DPC). The receptor source for this set is a woman aged 25-40 years with alopecia areata. Some clones in this sample may be carry-over from other donors' samples. Both conserved end residues are part of each CDR3. A D gene is named only where the DNA matches it firmly. Clone size appears in some rows only: once, few, many, or a class for an expanded clone.

j_call cdr3_length v_call d_call clone_size cdr3_aa cdr3_nt
TRBJ1-3 14 TRBV20-1 - few CSAHQGDSGNTIYF TGCAGTGCTCACCAAGGAGACTCTGGAAACACCATATATTTT
TRBJ2-2 17 TRBV11-2 TRBD1 - CASSFDRDRRSTGELFF TGTGCCAGCAGCTTCGACAGGGACCGCCGGAGCACCGGGGAGCTGTTTTTT
TRBJ2-1 15 TRBV11-2 - medium-sized CASSLSTRGYNEQFF TGTGCCAGCAGCTTAAGCACAAGAGGTTACAATGAGCAGTTCTTC
TRBJ2-7 15 TRBV19 TRBD1 many CASSLTGTGRYEQYF TGTGCCAGTAGCCTCACCGGGACAGGGCGGTACGAGCAGTACTTC
TRBJ2-3 16 TRBV28 - - CASSSTGTAGIDTQYF TGTGCCAGCAGTTCAACCGGGACAGCGGGTATAGATACGCAGTATTTT
TRBJ2-3 15 TRBV9 - medium-sized CASSVVITSVDTQYF TGTGCCAGCAGCGTAGTTATCACCAGCGTAGATACGCAGTATTTT
TRBJ1-1 15 TRBV20-1 TRBD1 - CSARGPGQGDAEAFF TGCAGTGCTAGAGGCCCGGGACAGGGGGACGCTGAAGCTTTCTTT
TRBJ1-6 15 TRBV7-9 TRBD1 few CASRRTTGFDSPLHF TGTGCCAGCAGACGCACGACAGGGTTCGATTCACCCCTCCACTTT
TRBJ2-2 13 TRBV5-6 - many CASSLVGPGELFF TGTGCCAGCAGCTTGGTCGGGCCCGGGGAGCTGTTTTTT
TRBJ1-6 15 TRBV3-1 TRBD1 medium-sized CASSQELGGYSPLHF TGTGCCAGCAGCCAAGAGTTAGGGGGCTATTCACCCCTCCACTTT
TRBJ2-1 20 TRBV4-2 TRBD2 many CASSQMREGHRFSSYNEQFF TGTGCCAGCAGCCAAATGCGGGAGGGCCACCGATTTAGCTCCTACAATGAGCAGTTCTTC
TRBJ1-6 15 TRBV10-2 TRBD1 many CASSTGTGGNSPLHF TGCGCCAGCAGTACAGGGACAGGGGGTAATTCACCCCTCCACTTT
TRBJ2-2 13 TRBV27 - many CARTWGNTGELFF TGTGCCAGAACCTGGGGTAACACCGGGGAGCTGTTTTTT
TRBJ2-7 12 TRBV6-6 - - CASSYSGDWQYF TGTGCCAGCAGTTACTCGGGGGACTGGCAGTACTTC
TRBJ2-3 18 TRBV5-1 - many CASSPGLLAGIYTDTQYF TGCGCCAGCAGCCCAGGTTTGTTGGCAGGCATTTACACAGATACGCAGTATTTT
TRBJ2-3 18 TRBV10-1 TRBD2 - CASSRTRGRSSLTDTQYF TGCGCCAGCAGCCGGACTCGCGGGAGAAGCTCCCTCACAGATACGCAGTATTTT
TRBJ1-1 13 TRBV28 - - CASSISMNTEAFF TGTGCCAGCAGTATTTCTATGAACACTGAAGCTTTCTTT
TRBJ2-3 16 TRBV20-1 TRBD2 many CSARGGTSGYTDTQYF TGCAGTGCTAGAGGTGGGACTAGCGGGTACACAGATACGCAGTATTTT
TRBJ2-1 15 TRBV7-3 - few CASSLTQTPGNEQFF TGTGCCAGCAGCTTAACCCAGACCCCAGGCAATGAGCAGTTCTTC
TRBJ1-3 17 TRBV18 - medium-sized CASSRFQTGDSGNTIYF TGTGCCAGCTCACGCTTTCAGACGGGGGACTCTGGAAACACCATATATTTT
TRBJ2-7 12 TRBV11-2 - - CASSSGPLGQYF TGTGCCAGCAGCTCAGGCCCCCTCGGGCAGTACTTC
TRBJ2-7 9 TRBV29-1 - - CSGRYEQYF TGCAGCGGCCGCTACGAGCAGTACTTC